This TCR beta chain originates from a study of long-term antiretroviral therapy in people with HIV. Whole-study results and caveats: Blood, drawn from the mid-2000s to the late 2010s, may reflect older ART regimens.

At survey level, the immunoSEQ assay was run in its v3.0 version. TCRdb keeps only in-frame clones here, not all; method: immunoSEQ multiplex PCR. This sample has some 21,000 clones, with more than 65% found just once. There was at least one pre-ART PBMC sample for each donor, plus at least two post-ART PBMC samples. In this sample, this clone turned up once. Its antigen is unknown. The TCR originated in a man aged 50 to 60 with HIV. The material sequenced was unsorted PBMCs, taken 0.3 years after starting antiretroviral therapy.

The CDR3 nucleotides are TGTGCCAGCTCAGCGAACGGGGACAGGGGAATCTATCAGCCCCAGCATTTT. Its translation: CASSANGDRGIYQPQHF. The gene calls are TRBV18 and TRBJ1-5; 10 bases are a match to TRBD1. In germline, CDR1 is KGHSH, CDR2 LQKENI. This CDR3 contains 17 residues. V lost 5 bases, J lost 5 bases, and 12 bases stayed unmatched.